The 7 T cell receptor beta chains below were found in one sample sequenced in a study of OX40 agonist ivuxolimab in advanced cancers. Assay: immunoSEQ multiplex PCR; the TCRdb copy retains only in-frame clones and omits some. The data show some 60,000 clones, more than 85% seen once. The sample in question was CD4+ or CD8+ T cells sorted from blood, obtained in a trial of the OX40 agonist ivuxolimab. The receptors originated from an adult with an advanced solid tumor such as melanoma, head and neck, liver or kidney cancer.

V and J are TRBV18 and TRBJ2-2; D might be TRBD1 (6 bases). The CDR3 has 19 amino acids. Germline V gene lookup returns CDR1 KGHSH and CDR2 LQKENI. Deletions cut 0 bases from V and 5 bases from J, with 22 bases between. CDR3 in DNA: TGTGCCAGCTCACCACCGGGGAGTCTCCGGGACACTACAACCGGGGAGCTGTTTTTT. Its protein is CASSPPGSLRDTTTGELFF.

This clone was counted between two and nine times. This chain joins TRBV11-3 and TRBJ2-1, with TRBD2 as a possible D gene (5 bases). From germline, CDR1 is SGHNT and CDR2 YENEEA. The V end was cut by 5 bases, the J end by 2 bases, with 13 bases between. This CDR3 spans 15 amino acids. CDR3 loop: CASSLGGNPYNEQFF. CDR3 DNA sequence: TGTGCCAGCAGCCTAGGAGGAAACCCCTACAATGAGCAGTTCTTC.

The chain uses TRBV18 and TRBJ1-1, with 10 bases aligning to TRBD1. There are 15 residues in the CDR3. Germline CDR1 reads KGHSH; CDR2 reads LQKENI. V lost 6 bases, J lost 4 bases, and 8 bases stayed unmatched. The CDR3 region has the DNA TGTGCCAGCTCGGAGGGACAGGGGTTGATCACTGAAGCTTTCTTT. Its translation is CASSEGQGLITEAFF.

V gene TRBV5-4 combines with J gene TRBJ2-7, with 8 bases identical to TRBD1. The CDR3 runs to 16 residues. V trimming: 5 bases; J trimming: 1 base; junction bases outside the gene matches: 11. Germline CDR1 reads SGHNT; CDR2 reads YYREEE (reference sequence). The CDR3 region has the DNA TGTGCCAGCAGGTCCTCCTCGACAGGGGATTCCTACGAGCAGTACTTC. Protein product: CASRSSSTGDSYEQYF. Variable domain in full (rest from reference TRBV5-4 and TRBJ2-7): ETGVTQSPTHLIKTRGQQVTLRCSSQSGHNTVSWYQQALGQGPQFIFQYYREEENGRGNFPPRFSGLQFPNYSSELNVNALELDDSALYLCASRSSSTGDSYEQYFGPGTRLTVT.

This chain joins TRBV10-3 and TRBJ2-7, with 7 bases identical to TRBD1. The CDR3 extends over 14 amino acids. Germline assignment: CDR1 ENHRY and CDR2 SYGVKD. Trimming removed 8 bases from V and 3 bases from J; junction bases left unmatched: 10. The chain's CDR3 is CAIRSDRQNYEQYF. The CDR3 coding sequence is TGTGCCATCCGATCGGACAGGCAAAACTACGAGCAGTACTTC.

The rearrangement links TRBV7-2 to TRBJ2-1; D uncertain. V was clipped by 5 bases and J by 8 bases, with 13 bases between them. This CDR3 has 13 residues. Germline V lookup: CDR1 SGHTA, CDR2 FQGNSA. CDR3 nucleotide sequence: TGTGCCAGCAGCCGATACCGAAATTATGAGCAGTTCTTC. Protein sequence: CASSRYRNYEQFF.

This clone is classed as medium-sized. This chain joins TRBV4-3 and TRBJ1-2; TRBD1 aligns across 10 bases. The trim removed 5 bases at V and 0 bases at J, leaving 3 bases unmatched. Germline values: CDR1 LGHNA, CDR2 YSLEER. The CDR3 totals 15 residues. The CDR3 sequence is CASSSGTGANYGYTF. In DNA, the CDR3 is TGCGCCAGCAGCTCCGGGACAGGGGCTAACTATGGCTACACCTTC.